This T cell receptor (beta chain) was sequenced in a study of T cells in localized non-small cell lung cancer (TCRdb year 2020). Looking at the study overall: Comparing tumors with uninvolved tumor-adjacent lungs, the study looked at the T cell repertoires of 200 to 250 patients with early-stage NSCLC. The cohort comprised roughly 240 treatment-naïve NSCLC patients with resected, localized lung tumors. Of the NSCLC patients, around 130 were male and roughly 100 were female, and the mean age was around 66 years. The full study reports these points: Longer overall survival was associated with higher blood T cell density, whereas shorter survival was associated with higher adjacent-lung clonality. A median of about 53 of the top 100 tumor clones were detected in paired uninvolved adjacent lung, and some 29 of these tumor clones were also found among the top 100 clones of the paired uninvolved adjacent lung. Since the design was exploratory, TCR variables were selected using unadjusted p-values with no false-discovery rate correction. Uninvolved tumor-adjacent lung showed the highest T cell clonality, higher than tumor, which suggests more focused antigenic responses in the uninvolved tumor-adjacent lung. Multi-region tumor sequencing was not performed, so intratumor heterogeneity could not be excluded.

On this clone itself: The antigen it binds to is not known. No much larger clone is present one base from it, and per-base qualities are unavailable.

At diagnosis, peripheral blood, uninvolved tumor-adjacent lung and tumor were collected and were preserved as a mix of fresh-frozen and FFPE material. Blood samples were analyzed as peripheral blood mononuclear cells for TCR repertoire profiling. TCR beta CDR3 regions were sequenced from DNA using the immunoSEQ Assay. Per the original workflow: To compute T cell density, TCR beta template counts were normalized to usable DNA, which was estimated by amplifying housekeeping genes. Richness was estimated with the preseqR package, extrapolating to 400,000 templates for PBMC samples and 120,000 templates for tissue samples. Clonality was taken to be one minus Pielou's evenness. To identify tissue-enriched TCRs, differential abundance testing was run on productive amino-acid clonotypes with a minimum total count of 5 and an alpha of 0.1. Repertoire overlap between compartments was quantified with the Jaccard Index and Morisita Overlap Index. TCR beta CDR3s were clustered by GLIPH together with public tetramer-defined viral CDR3s, and at least three viral sequences plus V-gene enrichment were required for viral motifs. TCRdb obtained this table from immuneACCESS and retained in-frame rearrangements with V and J assigned. These tables miss some clones; where compared with another copy, unresolved V genes account for less than half of the shortfall, and the remainder is unexplained. The V and J calls and the clone size are those of that table, but D and trimming were determined from the DNA. The sample table records approximately 41,000 clones; about 88% of these occur just once. The ten largest clones capture about 2.6% of the sample.

This material consisted of peripheral blood, taken before any cancer treatment. This receptor was obtained from a female donor older than 55 with stage I squamous cell lung carcinoma.

The CDR3 protein is CASKMVYRDYGYTF. The nucleotide sequence reads as follows: TGTGCCAGCAAAATGGTATACCGCGACTATGGCTACACCTTC. The rearrangement joined TRBV6-5 to TRBJ1-2, with no reliable assignment of the D segment. CDR1 and CDR2, per the germline V gene, are MNHEY and SVGAGI. The CDR3, cysteine through phenylalanine, is 14 amino acids long. The CDR3 DNA has 42 bases and is translated from base 1. Relative to germline, V is 7 bases shorter and J is 3 bases shorter, with 15 bases between their ends.